One T cell receptor (beta chain) is described in this entry. Its binding antigen is unknown. Per-base qualities were not stored, and no clone one base away is much larger. Trimming takes 1 base from V and 3 bases from J, and the germline ends sit 6 bases apart. CDR1 is given as MNHEY and CDR2 as SVGAGI, both from the germline V gene. From the cysteine up to the phenylalanine, the CDR3 has a length of 13 residues. Only the CDR3 DNA is retained, 39 bases long and in frame from the first base. The library was prepared using the immunoSEQ multiplex PCR assay. The source is immuneACCESS, and TCRdb retained only in-frame sequences with V and J called. Part of the clones is not carried over; for the studies checked, unresolved V genes explain less than half of this, and the remainder is unexplained. This sample comprises roughly 20,000 clones, 80% to 95% of them detected only once. About 17% of the sample lies in the top ten.

This entry is derived from a study of chemoradiotherapy in HPV16-positive cancers (dated by TCRdb to 2022 to 2024). Background for the entire study: Functional T-cell assays on cells from two HPV16-positive patients defined candidate HPV-specific T-cell clones and common TCR motifs. The study asked whether T-cell immunity against the HPV oncoproteins E6 and E7 changes during chemoradiotherapy and whether it affects survival. The candidate HPV-specific TCRs and motifs were then tracked in TCR repertoires from 86 patients with HPV-related cancers. The investigation overall reported the following: In HPV16-positive patients, expansion of HPV-responsive T cells during chemoradiotherapy was found to be associated with improved recurrence-free survival. The survival association was reported for HPV16-positive patients, and the functional definition of HPV-specific T cells was derived from only two HPV16-positive patients. Expansion of candidate HPV-specific clones and E7-related TCR motifs was observed in the tumor microenvironment during treatment, whereas no such expansion was observed for non-HPV-specific T cells.

Because repertoires were sampled repeatedly during chemoradiotherapy, clonal expansion in the tumor microenvironment could be followed. This receptor was obtained from a human donor with HPV-associated anogenital cancer. The rearrangement combines TRBV6-5 with TRBJ1-1; no D gene can be assigned with confidence. This specimen was blood, taken from a patient who underwent chemoradiotherapy. This receptor carries the CDR3 CASSYFRDTEAFF. In nucleotide form, the sequence is TGTGCCAGCAGTTACTTCCGGGACACTGAAGCTTTCTTT.